The rows below give T cell receptor beta chains drawn from one sample of a study of response to subunit inactivated influenza vaccine. TCRdb re-analysed the RT-PCR reads in MiXCR, keeping a single row per CDR3 protein. The sample has around 200,000 distinct CDR3 sequences, approximately 12% seen once; the top ten hold 25% to 35%. Another study also made use of these data, one on T cells expressing NK-cell markers.

The input for sequencing was CD8+ T cells sorted from PBMCs, taken about 13 days after vaccination. Receptor source: a man over 45 who received an inactivated influenza vaccine. Each CDR3 is given with its conserved first and last residue. A D gene is named only where the DNA matches it firmly. Clone size is stated in some rows and not others, as once, few, many or a class when expanded.

D gene	V gene	clone size	J gene	CDR3 DNA	CDR3 protein
TRBD2	TRBV28	.	TRBJ2-3	TGTGCCAGCAGCGGGACAGAACCGGGACTAGCGGGAAGAAACACAGATACGCAGTATTTT	CASSGTEPGLAGRNTDTQYF
TRBD2	TRBV5-1	few	TRBJ2-1	TGCGCCAGCAGCGTGGAAGCCATTCCTAGCGGGGGTGCATACAATGAGCAGTTCTTC	CASSVEAIPSGGAYNEQFF
.	TRBV3-1	many	TRBJ2-1	TGTGCCAGCAGCCAAGATCACGGACATACCTACAATGAGCAGTTCTTC	CASSQDHGHTYNEQFF
TRBD2	TRBV11-1	many	TRBJ2-3	TGTGCCAGCAGCCCCGGACTAGCGGGAGGCACAGATACGCAGTATTTT	CASSPGLAGGTDTQYF
TRBD2	TRBV27	.	TRBJ2-3	TGTGCCAGCAGTTGGGCAGCGGGGGGGAACACAGATACGCAGTATTTT	CASSWAAGGNTDTQYF
.	TRBV4-3	many	TRBJ1-1	TGCGCCAGCAGCCAAGCAGGAGGGGGCACTGAAGCTTTCTTT	CASSQAGGGTEAFF
.	TRBV5-1	many	TRBJ1-1	TGCGCCAGCAGCTTGACGACGGGGGCTGAAGCTTTCTTT	CASSLTTGAEAFF
.	TRBV4-1	few	TRBJ2-6	TGCGCCAGCAGCCAAGTGGGGGGCTCTGGGGCCAACGTCCTGACTTTC	CASSQVGGSGANVLTF
TRBD2	TRBV2	few	TRBJ2-5	TGTGCCAGCAGTGAACCGGGACTAGCGGGAGTTGGGGAGACCCAGTACTTC	CASSEPGLAGVGETQYF
.	TRBV6-1	few	TRBJ1-1	TGTGCCAGCAGTGAAGTTGATGGAACTGAAGCTTTCTTT	CASSEVDGTEAFF
.	TRBV7-6	.	TRBJ2-2	TGTGCCAGCAGCTTAGCGCCGGGCGCCGGGGAGCTGTTTTTT	CASSLAPGAGELFF
.	TRBV6-5	.	TRBJ2-5	TGTGCCAGCAGTTACTCGAAGACCCAGTACTTC	CASSYSKTQYF
TRBD2	TRBV9	few	TRBJ2-7	TGTGCCAGCAGCGTAGGCGGAGGCGGGAGGGCCTACGAGCAGTACTTC	CASSVGGGGRAYEQYF
.	TRBV2	.	TRBJ2-6	TGTGCCAGCAGTGACCCAGGGGGGGACGGGGCCAACGTCCTGACTTTC	CASSDPGGDGANVLTF
TRBD2	TRBV5-1	.	TRBJ2-1	TGCGCCAGCAGCCCTCCGGGGGGTCCCCACAATGAGCAGTTCTTC	CASSPPGGPHNEQFF
TRBD1	TRBV10-3	few	TRBJ2-5	TGTGCCATCAGTGATAGGGATCGGGACAGTAAGGAGACCCAGTACTTC	CAISDRDRDSKETQYF
TRBD2	TRBV27	.	TRBJ2-7	TGTGCCAGCAGCGAATTACCGGGAGGCTACGAGCAGTACTTC	CASSELPGGYEQYF
.	TRBV30	.	TRBJ1-5	TGTGCCTGGAGTGAGGGGTTCGGCAATCAGCCCCAGCATTTT	CAWSEGFGNQPQHF
.	TRBV5-6	many	TRBJ1-2	TGTGCCAGCACCTCCGCCCTGGGTGGCTACACCTTC	CASTSALGGYTF
TRBD1	TRBV12-3/TRBV12-4	.	TRBJ2-1	TGTGCCAGCAGTACCCTAGACAGGGTTCGGGTGGCTGACAATGAGCAGTTCTTC	CASSTLDRVRVADNEQFF
.	TRBV6-2/TRBV6-3	many	TRBJ2-7	TGTGCCAGCAGTTCCTCACCCGCATACGAGCAGTACTTC	CASSSSPAYEQYF
TRBD2	TRBV24-1	few	TRBJ2-3	TGTGCCACCAGTGAAGACCTAGCGGGAGCCGCAGATACGCAGTATTTT	CATSEDLAGAADTQYF
.	TRBV6-2/TRBV6-3	many	TRBJ1-1	TGTGCCAGCAGTTACGGGGGGAGCTTCACTGAAGCTTTCTTT	CASSYGGSFTEAFF
.	TRBV5-1	few	TRBJ2-5	TGCGCCAGCAGCGTACTTTCCGTACCCCAAGAGACCCAGTACTTC	CASSVLSVPQETQYF
TRBD1	TRBV29-1	many	TRBJ2-5	TGCAGCGTTGAGGGACAGGGACAAGAGACCCAGTACTTC	CSVEGQGQETQYF
.	TRBV4-2	few	TRBJ1-2	TGTGCCAGCAGCCACCGGACGGGCACGTATGGCTACACCTTC	CASSHRTGTYGYTF
.	TRBV5-1	.	TRBJ1-1	TGCGCCAGCAGCTTGGGCAATATGAACACTGAAGCTTTCTTT	CASSLGNMNTEAFF
TRBD1	TRBV12-3/TRBV12-4	.	TRBJ2-6	TGTGCCAGCAAATCAACAGGGGCTACCTCTGGGGCCAACGTCCTGACTTTC	CASKSTGATSGANVLTF
.	TRBV10-3	few	TRBJ2-5	TGTGCCATCAGTGAGTCCGCTGGGGGAGGTGAGACCCAGTACTTC	CAISESAGGGETQYF
TRBD1	TRBV6-1	.	TRBJ1-1	TGTGCCAGCAGTGAAATTGGAGGGGGCACAGCTTTCTTT	CASSEIGGGTAFF
TRBD2	TRBV7-7	.	TRBJ2-3	TGTGCCAGCAGCTCAGGGGCGGGAGGTTATACGCAGTATTTT	CASSSGAGGYTQYF
.	TRBV7-6	few	TRBJ2-2	TGTGCCAGCAGCTTAGCTCTGAACTCACCCGGGGAGCTGTTTTTT	CASSLALNSPGELFF
.	TRBV7-9	.	TRBJ1-1	TGTGCCAGCAGCTTAGCCAGGGTAACTGAAGCTTTCTTT	CASSLARVTEAFF
.	TRBV28	.	TRBJ2-7	TGTGCCAGCAGTCCCAGACCCACGAGCTCCTACGAGCAGTACTTC	CASSPRPTSSYEQYF
.	TRBV7-2	.	TRBJ2-7	TGTGCCAGCAGCTTAGTGAGTGGTCGGGAGCAGTACTTC	CASSLVSGREQYF
.	TRBV27	.	TRBJ1-1	TGTGCCAGCAGTTTATTTTCCCCCTCAGAGAACACTGAAGCTTTCTTT	CASSLFSPSENTEAFF
TRBD1	TRBV20-1	many	TRBJ2-7	TGCAGTGCTCCGCAGGGGGCGGACGAGCAGTACTTC	CSAPQGADEQYF
.	TRBV7-2	.	TRBJ2-5	TGTGCCAGCAGCCCCGGAGTGGGGGCGGTTGAGACCCAGTACTTC	CASSPGVGAVETQYF
.	TRBV2	.	TRBJ1-2	TGTGCCAGCAGTGAAACTCTATGGACATTAACCGGATATGGCTACACCTTC	CASSETLWTLTGYGYTF
TRBD2	TRBV6-2/TRBV6-3	few	TRBJ2-1	TGTGCCAGCAGTTACCCCTCGCGGGGGGGGATAGGGGACTACAATGAGCAGTTCTTC	CASSYPSRGGIGDYNEQFF
TRBD1	TRBV12-5	.	TRBJ2-2	TGTGCTAGTGGTTTCTTCCCGGGACAGGGGCCATCTAACACCGGGGAGCTGTTTTTT	CASGFFPGQGPSNTGELFF
.	TRBV4-3	.	TRBJ1-4	TGCGCCAGCAGCCCGGGGTTTACAACTAATGAAAAACTGTTTTTT	CASSPGFTTNEKLFF
.	TRBV6-1	.	TRBJ2-7	TGTGCCAGCAGGCAGACAGGCGACTACGAGCAGTACTTC	CASRQTGDYEQYF
.	TRBV7-2	.	TRBJ2-1	TGTGCCAGCAGCTTTCTTCGATCAGCTTACAAAGAGCAGTTCTTC	CASSFLRSAYKEQFF
.	TRBV7-9	few	TRBJ1-1	TGTGCCAGCAGCTTCGCAATGGACACTGAAGCTTTCTTT	CASSFAMDTEAFF